The following is a T cell receptor (beta chain) sequence with its context. The antigen is undetermined. This specimen comes from a study of shared clonotypes between healthy human individuals. Study findings and constraints: What limited the represented genetic and exposure-history diversity was the small number of donors. The sharing of 5% to 5.5% of naive CD4 clonotypes was seen across several donors.

The germline CDR1 and CDR2 sequences are GTSNPN and SVGIG (reference sequence). The CDR3 runs 14 residues. V lost 3 bases to trimming and J lost 0 bases; unmatched junction nucleotides: 5. 200 to 250 ng DNA, about 33,000 T cell genomes, went into each sorted-subset replicate PCR. Only in-frame clones appear in the TCRdb table, and some are missing; sequencing was by immunoSEQ multiplex PCR. The sample records roughly 2.2 million clones, approximately 93% being singletons. Input material: naive CD4+ T cells from PBMCs. Subset of the sample: CD45RA+ positively selected. The TCR originated in a young man in good health. Some clones in this sample may be carry-over from other donors' samples. V usage is TRBV30 and J usage is TRBJ2-7, with TRBD2 matching over 7 bases. CDR3 sequence reads: CAWREGGSSYEQYF. CDR3 nucleotide sequence: TGTGCCTGGAGGGAGGGCGGGAGCTCCTACGAGCAGTACTTC.